The 24 T cell receptor beta chains presented below share a single source sample, sequenced in a study of T cell responses to AZD1222 COVID-19 vaccine. Generated by immunoSEQ multiplex PCR, the TCRdb table keeps only in-frame clones and is missing some. The sample consists of 120,000 or so clones, roughly 87% of them appearing once. This material consisted of peripheral blood, taken on day 0 of AZD1222 vaccination. The receptors originated from an adult in good health.

The chain links TRBV11-3 to TRBJ1-1, with D unclear. Germline V CDR1 and CDR2: SGHNT, YENEEA. This CDR3 has 12 amino acids. The V gene lost 3 bases and the J gene lost 2 bases, with 4 bases spanning the gap. This CDR3 reads CASSFINTEAFF. The CDR3 coding sequence is TGTGCCAGCAGCTTCATAAACACTGAAGCTTTCTTT.

The chain has TRBV14 and TRBJ2-7; the D gene is possibly TRBD2 (6 bases). This CDR3 is 14 amino acids long. Germline lookup yields CDR1 SGHDN and CDR2 FVKESK. Trimming pared 1 base from V and 4 bases from J, leaving 11 bases between. CDR3 protein: CASSQVRLAYEQYF. In DNA, the CDR3 is TGTGCCAGCAGCCAAGTTAGGCTAGCGTACGAGCAGTACTTC.

The chain has TRBV19 and TRBJ2-5; 12 nucleotides align to TRBD2. CDR1 is LNHDA, CDR2 SQIVND, per germline (reference sequence). The CDR3 has 16 residues. J lost 5 bases, V lost 4 bases, and 8 bases had no gene match. The CDR3 region has the DNA TGTGCCAGTAGTACAAGGACTAGCGGGGACCCGGAGACCCAGTACTTC. This sequence encodes CASSTRTSGDPETQYF.

V and J are TRBV7-6 and TRBJ2-5, with 16 bases lining up with TRBD2. Looked up from germline, CDR1 is SGHVS and CDR2 is FNYEAQ. Losses at the gene ends were 5 bases for V and 5 bases for J; bases not matched to a gene: 8. The CDR3 is 17 amino acids. This CDR3 reads CASSPGLAGGPGETQYF. The CDR3 DNA reads as TGTGCCAGCAGCCCGGGACTAGCGGGGGGGCCAGGCGAGACCCAGTACTTC.

The rearrangement uses TRBV27 and TRBJ2-7, with D perhaps given as TRBD1 or TRBD2 (5 bases each). The CDR3 is 13 residues long. Per germline, CDR1 MNHEY and CDR2 SMNVEV (reference sequence). V was cut by 7 bases and J by 10 bases, with 20 bases left in between. The CDR3 DNA sequence: TGTGCCAGCACCACCCACGGGGCAGGACGCCAGTACTTC. Translating it yields CASTTHGAGRQYF.

This clone turned up a few times. The chain is built from TRBV5-1 and TRBJ2-7, with TRBD1 as a possible D gene (6 bases). The CDR3 totals 15 residues. Germline V gene lookup returns CDR1 SGHRS and CDR2 YFSETQ. The V and J ends lost 0 bases and 6 bases respectively, with 16 bases between them. The CDR3 region has the DNA TGCGCCAGCAGCTTGGCAGCCAGGGGTTCGGCCGAGCAGTACTTC. Translated: CASSLAARGSAEQYF.

The chain has TRBV11-1 and TRBJ2-7; no reliable D call. The CDR3 is 15 residues long. The germline V gene encodes CDR1 SGHAT and CDR2 FQDESV (reference sequence). The germline V and J ends were trimmed by 3 bases and 3 bases, with 15 bases remaining between them. The CDR3 coding sequence is TGTGCCAGCAGCTTTTCGGGTCAGACCGGCTACGAGCAGTACTTC. It yields the protein CASSFSGQTGYEQYF.

In this sample, this clone turned up once. The chain joins TRBV24-1 to TRBJ1-2, with D hard to call. CDR3 length: 12 amino acids. V lost 4 bases and J 1 base, leaving 3 bases between the germline ends. Germline-derived CDR1 and CDR2 are KGHDR and SFDVKD. The CDR3 protein is CATSEGNYGYTF. CDR3 in DNA: TGTGCCACCAGTGAGGGTAACTATGGCTACACCTTC.

The chain links TRBV5-5 to TRBJ2-1; D is unclear. Trimming pared 2 bases from V and 3 bases from J, leaving 12 bases between. Germline-derived CDR1 and CDR2 are SGHKS and YYEKEE (reference sequence). The CDR3 totals 15 residues. CDR3 coding DNA: TGTGCCAGCAGCTTTAAGACTCCACTCTACAATGAGCAGTTCTTC. It codes for CASSFKTPLYNEQFF.

V usage is TRBV9 and J usage is TRBJ2-5; 13 nucleotides line up with TRBD2. CDR1 SGDLS and CDR2 YYNGEE come from the germline V gene. J gave up 1 base and V 3 bases, and 6 bases lay outside the gene matches. The CDR3 has 17 amino acids. CDR3 amino acids: CASSEGTSGTIQETQYF. The CDR3 bases are TGTGCCAGCAGCGAAGGGACTAGCGGGACCATCCAAGAGACCCAGTACTTC.

The chain combines TRBV7-9 with TRBJ1-1, with 10 bases matching TRBD1. Germline loops: CDR1 SEHNR, CDR2 FQNEAQ (reference sequence). V lost 5 bases to trimming and J lost 4 bases; unmatched junction nucleotides: 4. This CDR3 is 14 amino acids long. In DNA, the CDR3 is TGTGCCAGCAGCAAGACAGGGGGCGGCACTGAAGCTTTCTTT. This translates into CASSKTGGGTEAFF.

This chain uses TRBV9 with TRBJ2-1; 8 bases line up with TRBD2. The CDR3 spans 15 residues. V shed 4 bases and J 5 bases; nucleotides not matched to a gene: 8. CDR1 and CDR2 from the germline V gene are SGDLS and YYNGEE. Here the CDR3 reads CASSPSGGRNNEQFF. DNA of the CDR3: TGTGCCAGCAGCCCCTCGGGCGGGAGGAACAATGAGCAGTTCTTC.

The chain uses TRBV11-3 and TRBJ2-5, with D uncertain. Between the trimmed V and J ends, which lost 6 bases and 3 bases, there was a span of 23 bases. Germline V lookup: CDR1 SGHNT, CDR2 YENEEA. This CDR3 contains 17 residues. CDR3 loop: CASSTPLGGGREETQYF. As DNA, the CDR3 is TGTGCCAGCAGTACTCCCTTAGGCGGTGGAAGGGAAGAGACCCAGTACTTC.

CDR3 sequence reads: CASSLGGEDEQFF. DNA of the CDR3: TGTGCCAGCAGTTTGGGAGGGGAAGATGAGCAGTTCTTC. The chain recombines TRBV6-2 or TRBV6-3 with TRBJ2-1; 7 bases are a match to TRBD2. J gave up 8 bases and V 4 bases, and 5 bases lay outside the gene matches. The CDR3 has 13 amino acids. Germline CDR1 is MNHEY and CDR2 is SVGEGT.

V gene TRBV14 combines with J gene TRBJ2-1; no definite D call. Germline V gene lookup returns CDR1 SGHDN and CDR2 FVKESK. CDR3 length: 14 residues. V was clipped by 0 bases and J by 8 bases, with 11 bases between them. The CDR3 loop is CASSQDRDRYEQFF. The CDR3 DNA is TGTGCCAGCAGCCAAGATAGAGATAGGTATGAGCAGTTCTTC.

The J gene is TRBJ1-2, the V gene TRBV5-6; D ambiguous. V lost 1 base to trimming and J lost 5 bases, with 15 bases between them. Germline CDR1 reads SGHDT; CDR2 reads YYEEEE. This CDR3 region has 15 residues. Here the CDR3 DNA reads TGTGCCAGCAGCTTGTGGTCGGCTCCTACTTATGGCTACACCTTC. Amino acid sequence: CASSLWSAPTYGYTF.

The chain has TRBV3-1 (or the pseudogene TRBV3-2) and TRBJ2-1, with TRBD2 identical over 7 bases. Unmatched junction bases numbered 13, after V lost 4 bases and J lost 4 bases. The CDR3 is made up of 17 amino acids. CDR1 and CDR2 from the germline V gene are LGHDT and YNNKEL (reference sequence). CDR3 coding DNA: TGTGCCAGCAGCCCCCTTTTGGGGGGGATCAAATACAATGAGCAGTTCTTC. Protein sequence: CASSPLLGGIKYNEQFF.

This sequence joins TRBV3-1 (or the pseudogene TRBV3-2) and TRBJ2-3, with D possibly matching TRBD2 (5 bases). V was trimmed by 1 base and J by 4 bases, leaving 12 bases between them. CDR1 and CDR2 (germline): LGHDT, YNNKEL (reference sequence). The CDR3 loop spans 15 amino acids. The CDR3 DNA is TGTGCCAGCAGCCAAGGTTGGGGAGTGGCAGATACGCAGTATTTT. Translating gives CASSQGWGVADTQYF.

In DNA, the CDR3 is TGTGCCAGCAGCTTAGGTAGTTCGGGTAATGAAAAACTGTTTTTT. Protein sequence: CASSLGSSGNEKLFF. The rearrangement links TRBV7-9 to TRBJ1-4; D remains unclear. V shed 1 base and J shed 4 bases, with 10 bases lying between them. Germline values: CDR1 SEHNR, CDR2 FQNEAQ (reference sequence). This CDR3 is built from 15 residues.

The genes are TRBV12-5 and TRBJ2-3; TRBD1 aligns across 8 bases. The CDR3 spans 14 residues. Germline values: CDR1 LGHNT, CDR2 FRNRAP. Trimming cost V 1 base and J 4 bases; bases outside gene matches: 1. CDR3: CASGLDRGSDTQYF. The CDR3 DNA is TGTGCTAGTGGTTTGGACAGGGGGTCAGATACGCAGTATTTT. The full variable domain, its missing parts supplied by reference TRBV12-5 and TRBJ2-3, is DARVTQTPRHKVTEMGQEVTMRCQPILGHNTVFWYRQTMMQGLELLAYFRNRAPLDDSGMPKDRFSAEMPDATLATLKIQPSEPRDSAVYFCASGLDRGSDTQYFGPGTRLTVL.

The V gene is TRBV11-3, the J gene TRBJ1-1; tentative D call: TRBD1 (5 bases). The CDR3 loop spans 16 amino acids. Germline V CDR1 and CDR2: SGHNT, YENEEA. Between the trimmed V and J ends, which lost 1 base and 1 base, there was a span of 13 bases. The CDR3, as DNA: TGTGCCAGCAGCTTAGGTGATGGGACGGGGAACACTGAAGCTTTCTTT. Protein sequence: CASSLGDGTGNTEAFF.

This clone showed up just once. J is TRBJ1-4 and V is TRBV27, with D unclear. The CDR3 length is 14 residues. Germline loops: CDR1 MNHEY, CDR2 SMNVEV (reference sequence). Trimming removed 2 bases at V and 1 base at J, with 5 bases between. CDR3 nucleotide sequence: TGTGCCAGCAGTTTAGAGGGAACTAATGAAAAACTGTTTTTT. Protein: CASSLEGTNEKLFF.

The chain joins TRBV6-6 to TRBJ2-7; unclear D gene. Germline CDR1 MNHNY, CDR2 SVGAGI (reference sequence). The ends were cut back, 2 bases at V and 5 bases at J, with 19 bases in the middle. The CDR3 consists of 16 residues. CDR3 nucleotide sequence: TGTGCCAGCAGTTACGGTCTCGGCCCACCCAGAAACGAGCAGTACTTC. As protein: CASSYGLGPPRNEQYF.

This chain uses TRBV19 with TRBJ2-7, with D perhaps matching TRBD2 (6 bases). Germline V CDR1 and CDR2: LNHDA, SQIVND (reference sequence). Deletions cut 4 bases from V and 3 bases from J, with 16 bases between. The CDR3 sequence is 15 residues long. This CDR3 is CASSTSYGGIYEQYF. CDR3 in DNA: TGTGCCAGTAGTACCTCTTATGGGGGGATCTACGAGCAGTACTTC.